The clone carrying this TCR beta chain appeared a single time. Its antigen is currently unknown. This record belongs to a study of cytomegalovirus exposure and HLA in healthy donors. Study results and caveats: It was 150 to 200 TCR beta chains that were listed as cytomegalovirus-associated. The classifier was said to identify cytomegalovirus status with high specificity and sensitivity. In a later analysis, first-cohort TCR clusters were found to tend to co-occur in the 100 to 150 validation repertoires.

Donors were drawn from the approximately 120-subject validation cohort, separate from the approximately 680-subject first cohort. Germline values: CDR1 SGHTS, CDR2 YDEGEE. This CDR3 has 14 amino acids. J gave up 2 bases and V 6 bases, and 7 bases lay outside the gene matches. Produced via immunoSEQ multiplex PCR; TCRdb's table is partial and in-frame only. The sample lists some 190,000 clones; around nine tenths were seen once. Material for sequencing was PBMCs. The chain is built from TRBV5-8 and TRBJ2-7, with TRBD1 matching 8 bases. This clonotype was obtained from a man aged 30 to 45 in good health and CMV-seropositive. The CDR3 region has the DNA TGTGCCAGCACAAGGACAGGGTCTACCTACGAGCAGTACTTC. This encodes CASTRTGSTYEQYF.